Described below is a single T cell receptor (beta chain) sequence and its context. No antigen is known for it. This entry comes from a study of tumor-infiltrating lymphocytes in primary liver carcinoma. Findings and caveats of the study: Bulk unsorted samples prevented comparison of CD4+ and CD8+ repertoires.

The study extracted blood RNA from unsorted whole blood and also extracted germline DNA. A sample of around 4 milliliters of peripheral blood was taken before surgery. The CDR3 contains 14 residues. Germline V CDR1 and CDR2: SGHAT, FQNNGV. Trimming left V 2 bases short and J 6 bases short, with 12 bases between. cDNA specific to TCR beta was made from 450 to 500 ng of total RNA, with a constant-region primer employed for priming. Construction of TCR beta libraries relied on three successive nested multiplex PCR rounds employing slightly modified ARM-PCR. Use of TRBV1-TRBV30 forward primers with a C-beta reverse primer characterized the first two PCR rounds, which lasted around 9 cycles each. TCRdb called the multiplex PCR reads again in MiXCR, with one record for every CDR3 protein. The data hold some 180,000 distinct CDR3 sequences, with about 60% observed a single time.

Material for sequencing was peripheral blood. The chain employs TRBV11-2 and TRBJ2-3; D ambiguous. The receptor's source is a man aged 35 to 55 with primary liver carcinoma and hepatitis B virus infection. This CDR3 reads CASSLNRQGDTQYF. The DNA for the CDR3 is TGTGCCAGCAGCTTAAACCGACAAGGGGATACGCAGTATTTT.